Listed here are 8 T cell receptor beta chains from one sample, sequenced in a study of beta chain features in type 1 diabetes. Investigators reverse transcribed all isolated RNA, so they sequenced expressed TCRB transcripts. Sequencing used immunoSEQ multiplex PCR; TCRdb keeps in-frame clones, though not all of them. The table shows 350,000 to 450,000 clones, with approximately 15% occurring only once. The specimen was naive CD4+ T cells from blood. Receptors were obtained from a man aged 25 to 40 in good health.

This clone occurred a few times. The CDR3 loop is CASSSRGRGDNSPLHF. In DNA, the CDR3 is TGTGCCAGCAGTTCGCGGGGGAGAGGGGATAATTCACCCCTCCACTTT. The V call is TRBV6-5, the J call TRBJ1-6; weak D call: TRBD1 (5 bases). The CDR3 runs to 16 residues. Germline CDR1 MNHEY, CDR2 SVGAGI. Trimming removed 4 bases at V and 5 bases at J, with 15 bases between.

The chain couples TRBV14 to TRBJ1-4; D is perhaps TRBD1 (6 bases). CDR1 SGHDN and CDR2 FVKESK come from the germline V gene. Trimming cost V 4 bases and J 8 bases, with 20 bases left between them. This CDR3 is built from 16 residues. The CDR3 reads CASSPLQGLIFEKLFF. CDR3 coding DNA: TGTGCCAGCAGCCCATTACAGGGACTGATCTTCGAAAAACTGTTTTTT.

The chain combines TRBV15 with TRBJ2-3, with D possibly matching TRBD2 (6 bases). Trimming shortened V by 1 base and J by 1 base, and 9 bases separated the two germline ends. The CDR3 runs to 15 residues. Germline V gene sequence: CDR1 LNHNV, CDR2 YYDKDF (reference sequence). The CDR3, as DNA: TGTGCCACCAGCAGAGCTAGCGTCGGCACAGATACGCAGTATTTT. Protein: CATSRASVGTDTQYF. The whole variable domain, filled in from reference TRBV15 and TRBJ2-3, reads DAMVIQNPRYQVTQFGKPVTLSCSQTLNHNVMYWYQQKSSQAPKLLFHYYDKDFNNEADTPDNFQSRRPNTSFCFLDIRSPGLGDTAMYLCATSRASVGTDTQYFGPGTRLTVL.

There are a few counts of this clone. The CDR3 region has the DNA TGCGCCAGCAGCTTGGATGGCTCTACCTACGAGCAGTACGTC. It yields the protein CASSLDGSTYEQYV. The chain joins TRBV5-1 to TRBJ2-7; D call uncertain. V gave up 0 bases and J gave up 2 bases, with 9 bases separating them. Germline V gives CDR1 SGHRS, CDR2 YFSETQ. The CDR3 contains 14 residues.

In this sample, this clone turned up a few times. The gene calls are TRBV7-2 and TRBJ2-3; 10 bases map to TRBD2. V lost 8 bases and J lost 0; bases outside the gene matches: 8. CDR1 and CDR2 (germline): SGHTA, FQGNSA. The CDR3 has 16 residues. The CDR3 region has the DNA TGTGCCAGCTGCCTGGGACTAGCGCGGAGCACAGATACGCAGTATTTT. Translation: CASCLGLARSTDTQYF.

This chain connects TRBV14 to TRBJ2-7, with D possibly matching TRBD2 (7 bases). This CDR3 contains 17 residues. V was clipped by 0 bases and J by 0 bases, with 15 bases between them. Germline CDR1 SGHDN, CDR2 FVKESK. CDR3: CASSQDRTGGHSYEQYF. Written as DNA, the CDR3 is TGTGCCAGCAGCCAAGATAGGACGGGGGGCCACTCCTACGAGCAGTACTTC.

This clone has just a few counts. The chain couples TRBV4-3 to TRBJ2-7; 11 bases are a match to TRBD2. With V trimmed by 3 bases and J by 2 bases, 3 bases remained unmatched. This CDR3 spans 15 amino acids. The V gene's germline CDR1 is LGHNA and CDR2 YSLEER. CDR3 amino acids: CASSHLAGGTYEQYF. The CDR3, as DNA: TGCGCCAGCAGCCATCTAGCGGGGGGAACCTACGAGCAGTACTTC.

The V gene is TRBV9, the J gene TRBJ2-1; unclear D gene. The CDR3 is 16 residues long. From germline, CDR1 is SGDLS and CDR2 YYNGEE. Trimming removed 0 bases at V and 4 bases at J, with 14 bases between. The CDR3 nucleotides read TGTGCCAGCAGCGTAGAGGTCCAGAGAACATACAATGAGCAGTTCTTC. Protein: CASSVEVQRTYNEQFF.